This T cell receptor beta chain was documented in a study of molecular identifiers for immune sequencing clone quantification. The CDR3 contains 16 residues. V was clipped by 3 bases and J by 2 bases, with 17 bases between them. Germline values: CDR1 SGHVS, CDR2 FQNEAQ. MiXCR was run by TCRdb on the PCR reads, yielding one entry per CDR3 protein. This table holds nearly 55,000 distinct CDR3 sequences, just over 35% found once. Study results and caveats: Highly expanded clone sizes could be underestimated by identical TCR molecules that share a barcode.

This clonotype was counted ten times or more. Its matching antigen is unknown. This TCR was sampled from a human donor in good health. Some libraries in this study had Jurkat cell RNA spiked in. The material sequenced was naive CD8+ T cells from blood, with Jurkat cell RNA spiked in. Subset meaning: FACS-sorted CD8+CD4-CCR7+CD45RA+ naive T cells. The rearrangement links TRBV7-8 to TRBJ2-7; no reliable D call. CDR3 coding DNA: TGTGCCAGCAGCTTGAGTGGATTGGTCAGAACCTACGAGCAGTACTTC. It specifies CASSLSGLVRTYEQYF. The full variable domain, its missing parts supplied by reference TRBV7-8 and TRBJ2-7, is GAGVSQSPRYKVAKRGQDVALRCDPISGHVSLFWYQQALGQGPEFLTYFQNEAQLDKSGLPSDRFFAERPEGSVSTLKIQRTQQEDSAVYLCASSLSGLVRTYEQYFGPGTRLTVT.